This T cell receptor (beta chain) was captured in a study of T cell clonotyping in hematopoietic cell transplantation. About the study: Pretransplant recipient samples were taken after cytoreduction.

The time point was: recipient sample about 28 days before transplant, after cytoreduction. Samples: about 28 days before transplant, then days 30, 100 and 180 after. The repertoire was sequenced with immunoSEQ multiplex PCR; TCRdb's copy has only in-frame clones and lacks some. This repertoire shows tens of thousands of clones, 70% to 90% found once; its top ten account for just under 6%. The germline V and J ends were trimmed by 5 bases and 1 base, with 9 bases remaining between them. Germline V CDR1 and CDR2: MNHEY, SVGAGI. CDR3 length equals 13 residues. Regarding this clone: Its antigen is not identified.

Study-wide results and caveats: Few recipient clonotypes overlapped donors; over 95% were de novo at given depth. Graft donor and pretransplant recipient Inverse Simpson Index values predicted broader posttransplant TCR diversity.

The TCR comes from a man aged 55 to 69 with biphenotypic leukemia. Some clones in this sample may be carry-over from other donors' samples. Sequenced here: peripheral blood mononuclear cells, sampled before stem cell transplant. The genes are TRBV6-5 and TRBJ2-7; D uncertain. The CDR3 coding sequence is TGTGCCAGCAGTAAGAGACAATCCTACGAGCAGTACTTC. Translating gives CASSKRQSYEQYF.